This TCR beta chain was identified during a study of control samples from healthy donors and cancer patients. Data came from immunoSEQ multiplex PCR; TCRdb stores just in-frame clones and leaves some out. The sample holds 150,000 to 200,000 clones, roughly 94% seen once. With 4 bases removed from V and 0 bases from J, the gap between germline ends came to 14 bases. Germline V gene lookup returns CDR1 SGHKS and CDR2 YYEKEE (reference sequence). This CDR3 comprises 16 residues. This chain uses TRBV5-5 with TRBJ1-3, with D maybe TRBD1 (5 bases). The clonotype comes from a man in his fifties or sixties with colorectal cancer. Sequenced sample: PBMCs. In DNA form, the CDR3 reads TGTGCCAGCAGCGGTTCTGGGGGATCCTCTGGAAACACCATATATTTT. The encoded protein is CASSGSGGSSGNTIYF.